One sample yielded the 32 T cell receptor beta chains listed below, sequenced in a study of monozygotic twins with inflammatory bowel disease. TCRdb reprocessed the 5' RACE reads; each CDR3 protein has one entry and no DNA is given. Found here are roughly 200,000 distinct CDR3 sequences; the top ten clones hold 7.7%. Sequenced material: blood. The source of these receptors is a human donor with ulcerative colitis or Crohn's disease, or a healthy co-twin of an affected twin (not recorded which).

This chain joins TRBV10-3 and TRBJ1-6. The CDR3 runs 15 residues. In germline, CDR1 is ENHRY, CDR2 SYGVKD. CDR3 amino acids: CAINAGDSYNSPLHF.

The chain uses TRBV12-3 or TRBV12-4 and TRBJ2-3; TCRdb selects TRBD1, and the lack of DNA leaves this call unchecked. CDR3 length equals 14 residues. The CDR3 spells CASRNRGRTDTQYF.

This sequence joins TRBV20-1 and TRBJ1-5. This CDR3 spans 12 amino acids. Germline CDR1 is DFQATT and CDR2 is SNEGSKA (reference sequence). The CDR3: CSARSGNQPQHF.

This chain uses TRBV6-1 with TRBJ2-7; TCRdb names TRBD1, which stays unverified in the absence of DNA. The CDR3 runs 14 residues. Germline values: CDR1 MNHNS, CDR2 SASEGT. CDR3 loop: CASRGQGASYEQYF.

The chain recombines TRBV4-1 with TRBJ2-1. CDR3 size: 16 residues. CDR1 MGHRA and CDR2 YSYEKL come from the germline V gene. The CDR3 protein is CASSQSRVLSYNEQFF.

This rearrangement joins TRBV6-2 or TRBV6-3 to TRBJ1-1; TCRdb picks TRBD1, but there is no DNA to check that call. Per the germline V gene, CDR1 is MNHEY and CDR2 is SVGEGT. The CDR3 extends over 13 amino acids. CDR3 loop: CASTEDRWGVAFF.

V gene TRBV18 combines with J gene TRBJ2-5. The CDR3 has 14 residues. The germline CDR1 and CDR2 sequences are KGHSH and LQKENI. CDR3 sequence reads: CASSHPRRQETQYF.

This chain joins TRBV29-1 and TRBJ1-5; TCRdb's assignment of TRBD1 cannot be checked, as there is no DNA. The V gene's germline CDR1 is SQVTM and CDR2 ANQGSEA. This CDR3 contains 13 residues. The CDR3 is CSVGTGVGEPQHF.

The chain carries TRBV6-1 and TRBJ1-6; TCRdb outputs TRBD1, but without DNA this stays unchecked. The germline V gene encodes CDR1 MNHNS and CDR2 SASEGT. The CDR3 covers 16 residues. The chain's CDR3 is CASSPTDSTLYSPLHF.

This chain joins TRBV29-1 and TRBJ1-1. The CDR3 is made up of 12 amino acids. CDR1 is SQVTM and CDR2 is ANQGSEA in the germline V gene. CDR3 loop: CSVEGKNTEAFF.

The V gene is TRBV10-3, the J gene TRBJ2-7; TCRdb names TRBD2, which stays unverified in the absence of DNA. In germline, CDR1 is ENHRY, CDR2 SYGVKD. The CDR3 sequence is 15 residues long. The CDR3 spells CAVSGKLADSYEQYF.

The CDR3 loop is CASSHSTDRTYGYTF. V is TRBV3-1 and J is TRBJ1-2; the TCRdb D gene call, TRBD1, has no DNA to confirm it. Germline-derived CDR1 and CDR2 are LGHDT and YNNKEL (reference sequence). CDR3 size: 15 residues.

The chain employs TRBV18 and TRBJ1-2; checking the TCRdb D call of TRBD1 is not possible without DNA. This CDR3 has 15 amino acids. Germline loops: CDR1 KGHSH, CDR2 LQKENI. CDR3 in amino acids: CASSPDRGLIYGYTF. Combining the CDR3 with reference TRBV18 and TRBJ1-2 gives the whole variable domain NAGVMQNPRHLVRRRGQEARLRCSPMKGHSHVYWYRQLPEEGLKFMVYLQKENIIDESGMPKERFSAEFPKEGPSILRIQQVVRGDSAAYFCASSPDRGLIYGYTFGSGTRLTVV.

This rearrangement joins TRBV28 to TRBJ1-1. Germline V gives CDR1 MDHEN, CDR2 SYDVKM. This CDR3 region has 13 residues. The CDR3 protein is CASSFKDNTEAFF.

The V and J genes are TRBV12-3 or TRBV12-4 and TRBJ2-2. This CDR3 is 15 amino acids long. CDR3 residues: CASSWVGANTGELFF.

This chain joins TRBV11-1 and TRBJ1-1. Germline V gene lookup returns CDR1 SGHAT and CDR2 FQDESV (reference sequence). CDR3 length equals 20 residues. CDR3 protein: CASSLSAGGMNRGRNTEAFF.

The gene calls are TRBV28 and TRBJ2-1; TCRdb selects TRBD1, and the lack of DNA leaves this call unchecked. Germline values: CDR1 MDHEN, CDR2 SYDVKM. This CDR3 contains 15 residues. CDR3 protein: CASSSGQGRRNEQFF.

This chain connects TRBV20-1 to TRBJ1-6; no DNA is available, so the TRBD1 call from TCRdb remains unchecked. The CDR3 runs to 16 residues. Germline CDR1 DFQATT, CDR2 SNEGSKA (reference sequence). CDR3: CSASPEGGARNSPLHF.

The chain uses TRBV5-1 and TRBJ2-3; TCRdb's D gene call, TRBD2, goes unchecked for lack of DNA. The CDR3 totals 15 residues. Germline lookup yields CDR1 SGHRS and CDR2 YFSETQ. The CDR3 here is CASRIEGGGRDTQYF.

The genes are TRBV6-5 and TRBJ1-6. Germline V gene data show CDR1 as MNHEY and CDR2 as SVGAGI. The CDR3 totals 13 residues. This CDR3 reads CASSYSGNSPLHF.

V usage is TRBV7-9 and J usage is TRBJ2-5; the D call from TCRdb, TRBD2, cannot be confirmed without DNA. The CDR3 runs to 16 residues. The germline gives CDR1 SEHNR, CDR2 FQNEAQ (reference sequence). CDR3 region: CASSLRPSGPTETQYF.

The genes are TRBV7-9 and TRBJ1-5; TCRdb selects TRBD1, and the lack of DNA leaves this call unchecked. CDR3 length equals 15 residues. Germline assignment: CDR1 SEHNR and CDR2 FQNEAQ (reference sequence). The CDR3 spells CASSLSQVPNQPQHF.

The chain joins TRBV7-2 to TRBJ2-7; TCRdb lists TRBD2, though no DNA is available to test this call. Germline V gene data show CDR1 as SGHTA and CDR2 as FQGNSA. The CDR3 length is 15 residues. The CDR3 sequence: CASSLVVGEDQKQYF.

The chain joins TRBV4-1 to TRBJ2-1; TCRdb's D gene call, TRBD2, goes unchecked for lack of DNA. This CDR3 is 16 amino acids long. Per germline, CDR1 MGHRA and CDR2 YSYEKL. The CDR3 here is CASSQGRERPYNEQFF.

V gene TRBV5-1 combines with J gene TRBJ2-4; TCRdb picks TRBD2, but there is no DNA to check that call. Germline V lookup: CDR1 SGHRS, CDR2 YFSETQ. The CDR3 covers 15 residues. The CDR3 loop reads CASSLGEGIQNIQYF.

The chain joins TRBV5-5 to TRBJ1-5; TCRdb's D call of TRBD1 is untestable without DNA. The CDR3 has 15 residues. CDR1 and CDR2 (germline): SGHKS, YYEKEE (reference sequence). CDR3 residues: CASSLEDRGDQPQHF.

V usage is TRBV12-3 or TRBV12-4 and J usage is TRBJ1-6; TCRdb's D call of TRBD1 is untestable without DNA. The CDR3 covers 13 residues. The CDR3 loop reads CASRTGTNSPLHF.

The gene calls are TRBV6-2 or TRBV6-3 and TRBJ2-1; absent DNA, TCRdb's TRBD1 call cannot be checked. The CDR3 length is 15 residues. Per germline, CDR1 MNHEY and CDR2 SVGEGT. CDR3 sequence: CASSSGGRGYNEQFF.

The CDR3 protein is CSATPGTEPYNEQFF. The chain carries TRBV20-1 and TRBJ2-1; TCRdb proposes TRBD1, but this gene call is untestable without DNA. Germline CDR1 and CDR2: DFQATT and SNEGSKA (reference sequence). The length of the CDR3 is 15 residues.

The chain combines TRBV24-1 with TRBJ2-2. In germline, CDR1 is KGHDR, CDR2 SFDVKD. The CDR3 runs 13 residues. The chain's CDR3 is CATSDLDTGELFF.

V is TRBV19 and J is TRBJ1-5; TCRdb reports TRBD1, a call that lacks DNA to check it against. Germline CDR1 is LNHDA and CDR2 is SQIVND (reference sequence). The CDR3 has 15 amino acids. CDR3 residues: CASSITGTGNQPQHF.

CDR3: CASSQEGRVHTF. The V and J genes are TRBV3-1 and TRBJ1-2. The CDR3 consists of 12 residues. The V gene's germline CDR1 is LGHDT and CDR2 YNNKEL (reference sequence).